One sample yielded the 4 T cell receptor beta chains listed below, sequenced in a study of cytomegalovirus exposure and HLA in healthy donors. The PCR employed 60 Vbeta primers together with 13 Jbeta primers. Libraries were prepared by immunoSEQ multiplex PCR; TCRdb keeps only in-frame clonotypes and omits some of them. The sample shows approximately 110,000 clones, roughly 78% of them seen only once. The specimen was PBMCs. The receptors come from a woman in her 40s in good health and CMV-seronegative.

The sample holds one count of this clone. The V gene is TRBV28, the J gene TRBJ1-1, with D perhaps matching TRBD1 (6 bases). The CDR3 extends over 19 amino acids. CDR1 and CDR2 (germline): MDHEN, SYDVKM. V shed 4 bases and J shed 0 bases, with 24 bases lying between them. In nucleotides, the CDR3 is TGTGCCAGCAGTTCAGGGGTTATTGGCAGGTCCTTTGTGAACACTGAAGCTTTCTTT. The encoded protein is CASSSGVIGRSFVNTEAFF. The full variable domain, completed using reference TRBV28 and TRBJ1-1, is DVKVTQSSRYLVKRTGEKVFLECVQDMDHENMFWYRQDPGLGLRLIYFSYDVKMKEKGDIPEGYSVSREKKERFSLILESASTNQTSMYLCASSSGVIGRSFVNTEAFFGQGTRLTVV.

The chain joins TRBV5-6 to TRBJ2-5; D unclear. The V and J ends lost 2 bases and 5 bases respectively, with 4 bases between them. CDR1 is SGHDT, CDR2 YYEEEE, per germline. This CDR3 region has 11 residues. CDR3 sequence: CASSFRETQYF. As DNA, the CDR3 is TGTGCCAGCAGCTTCCGGGAGACCCAGTACTTC.

The CDR3 sequence is CASSQDLGEQFF. The CDR3 bases are TGCGCCAGCAGCCAAGATCTAGGTGAGCAGTTCTTC. The chain is built from TRBV4-3 and TRBJ2-1; D is ambiguous. The CDR3 is made up of 12 amino acids. V dropped 0 bases and J dropped 9 bases, with 6 bases sitting between them. The germline gives CDR1 LGHNA, CDR2 YSLEER.

This rearrangement joins TRBV7-2 to TRBJ2-3, with 9 positions matching TRBD2. This CDR3 has 17 amino acids. Germline V gene sequence: CDR1 SGHTA, CDR2 FQGNSA. The J segment lost 0 bases and the V segment lost 0 bases, leaving 4 bases of the junction unmatched. CDR3 nucleotide sequence: TGTGCCAGCAGCTTAGCGGGACTAGCAACTAGCACAGATACGCAGTATTTT. Its translation is CASSLAGLATSTDTQYF.